The 7 T cell receptor beta chains below were found in one sample sequenced in a study of T cell clonality in common variable immunodeficiency. Sequencing used immunoSEQ multiplex PCR; TCRdb keeps in-frame clones, though not all of them. The sample contains tens of thousands of clones, none of them singletons. The sample taken for sequencing was peripheral blood mononuclear cells. The receptors here all came from a person aged 18 to 70 in good health.

This clone occurred many times. The DNA ends 3 residues before the CDR3 does, and the rest of the CDR3 is filled in from the germline J gene. The chain is built from TRBV30 and TRBJ2-5, with TRBD1 identical over 9 bases. Germline CDR1 is GTSNPN and CDR2 is SVGIG (reference sequence). The CDR3 loop spans 16 amino acids. V lost 3 bases to trimming and J lost 5 bases; unmatched junction nucleotides: 13. The CDR3 region is CAWSGQPGQGYETQYF. The sequenced part of the CDR3 DNA is TGTGCCTGGAGCGGTCAGCCGGGACAGGGCTACGAGACC.

Regarding this clone: The CDR3 goes on 3 residues after the read ends, and that part is filled in from the germline J gene. The chain is built from TRBV20-1 and TRBJ1-1; tentatively, D is TRBD1 (5 bases). V was cut by 6 bases and J by 6 bases, with 17 bases left in between. CDR1 and CDR2 from the germline V gene are DFQATT and SNEGSKA (reference sequence). This CDR3 region has 13 residues. This chain's CDR3 is CSAPLVAGAEAFF. The sequenced part of the CDR3 DNA is TGCAGTGCGCCACTTGTTGCGGGGGCTGAA.

Of note for this clone: The read terminates 3 residues ahead of where the CDR3 ends, so the germline J gene completes it. V is TRBV30 and J is TRBJ1-2; TRBD1 is a possible D gene (5 bases). Germline V gene sequence: CDR1 GTSNPN, CDR2 SVGIG (reference sequence). This CDR3 is 13 amino acids long. Partial CDR3 DNA: TGTGCCTGGAGTAAGACAGTCTCCTACGAC. Translated, it gives CAWSKTVSYD. The whole CDR3 is CAWSKTVSYDYTF.

The sample holds many counts of this clone. The observed sequence ends 3 residues before the CDR3 terminus, with the missing tail filled in from the germline J gene. The chain recombines TRBV30 with TRBJ2-3, with D tentatively TRBD2 (6 bases). Germline CDR1 reads GTSNPN; CDR2 reads SVGIG (reference sequence). The ends were cut back, 1 base at V and 0 bases at J, with 23 bases in the middle. CDR3 length: 19 residues. CDR3 residues: CAWSGTSHPTEGSTDTQYF. CDR3 bases read: TGTGCCTGGAGTGGCACAAGTCACCCTACGGAGGGGAGCACAGATACG.

With respect to this clone: The read ends 3 residues shy of where the CDR3 ends; the end is completed using the germline J gene. The genes are TRBV5-1 and TRBJ2-2; maybe TRBD2 (7 bases). The CDR3 contains 15 residues. Germline lookup yields CDR1 SGHRS and CDR2 YFSETQ. CDR3 sequence reads: CASSGYQGTNEKLFF. Incomplete CDR3 DNA: TGCGCCAGCAGCGGATACCAGGGGACTAATGAAAAG.

Regarding this clone: The missing CDR3 end, 3 residues past where the read stops, is filled in from the germline J gene. This chain uses TRBV7-8 with TRBJ1-5; 7 nucleotides line up with TRBD1. The V segment lost 6 bases and the J segment 0 bases; nucleotides outside the gene matches: 5. Germline V CDR1 and CDR2: SGHVS, FQNEAQ. The CDR3 runs 15 residues. This CDR3 is CASRPDRYSNQPQHF. The sequenced part of the CDR3 DNA is TGTGCCAGCAGACCGGACAGGTATAGCAATCAGCCC.

This clone has a handful of counts. The CDR3 extends 3 residues past the end of the read, so its final part is completed from the germline J gene. The chain links TRBV6-1 to TRBJ1-5, with TRBD1 as a possible D gene (5 bases). The CDR3 consists of 13 residues. CDR1 and CDR2 (germline): MNHNS, SASEGT. V lost 4 bases and J lost 4, with 8 bases in between. This CDR3 reads CASSAQENQPQHF. The CDR3 bases that were read are TGTGCCAGCAGTGCACAGGAGAATCAGCCC.